The following is a T cell receptor (beta chain) sequence with its context. The antigen is unknown. The V end was cut by 3 bases, the J end by 0 bases, with 6 bases between. This CDR3 comprises 14 residues. The sample originates from a study of CD8 T cells in Susac syndrome. Whole-study findings and limits: The TCR sequencing and HLA analysis in the study involved a relatively small number of individuals, as the study acknowledged.

Isolation of CD8+ and CD4+ T cells was performed negatively, whereas enrichment of TEMRA cells was done by FACS. Reverse transcription used about 0.45 to 1 ug RNA and random hexamers. TCR beta CDR3 was amplified by immunoSEQ multiplex PCR. This amplification extended across 54 Vbeta and 13 Jbeta segments. MiXCR, applied by TCRdb to the immunoSEQ multiplex PCR reads, yields one record per CDR3 protein. The sample holds fewer than 150,000 distinct CDR3 sequences, 94% seen once. The clonotype originates from a human donor in good health. Sequenced sample: CD8+ T cells from PBMCs. This chain links TRBV12-3 or TRBV12-4 with TRBJ2-1; tentatively, D is TRBD1 or TRBD2 (5 bases each). CDR3 protein: CASSLGDSYNEQFF. In nucleotides, the CDR3 is TGTGCCAGCAGTTTGGGGGACTCCTACAATGAGCAGTTCTTC.